This entry lists 24 T cell receptor beta chains sequenced from one sample in a study of T-cell reconstitution after alpha-beta-depleted transplantation in children. Preparation of the TCRbeta library involved a method that used unique molecular identifiers. Using its own MiXCR run on the PCR reads, TCRdb lists one record per CDR3 protein. This sample has about 980,000 distinct CDR3 sequences, with roughly 29% found just once. The material sequenced was PBMCs, mostly from graft donor cells, taken 360 days after TCRalphabeta/CD19-depleted stem cell transplant. All receptors derive from a boy under two years old who had a stem cell transplant for SCID, so the T cells may come from the graft donor.

The DNA for the CDR3 is TGCAGTGCTAGTTCGCTAGCGGCCGTGGATACGCAGTATTTT. It specifies CSASSLAAVDTQYF. The chain uses TRBV20-1 and TRBJ2-3; 7 nucleotides align to TRBD2. V dropped 3 bases and J dropped 6; count of bases not matched to a gene: 9. The CDR3 runs to 14 residues. CDR1 DFQATT and CDR2 SNEGSKA come from the germline V gene (reference sequence).

The chain carries TRBV5-1 and TRBJ2-3; a weak D match, TRBD2 (6 bases). The CDR3 is made up of 13 amino acids. Germline lookup yields CDR1 SGHRS and CDR2 YFSETQ. V was shortened by 1 base and J by 6 bases, with 9 bases between the two germline ends. The CDR3 sequence is CASSLSSVDTQYF. CDR3 in DNA: TGCGCCAGCAGCTTGTCTAGCGTGGATACGCAGTATTTT.

This clonotype was seen a handful of times. This chain connects TRBV5-6 to TRBJ2-5, with D possibly being TRBD1 (6 bases). Trimming stripped 4 bases from V and 9 bases from J, with 19 bases between. This CDR3 contains 14 residues. Germline-derived CDR1 and CDR2 are SGHDT and YYEEEE. The CDR3 DNA sequence: TGTGCCAGCAGCACCTCCCGACAGGCCAAGGCCCAGTACTTC. It encodes CASSTSRQAKAQYF. Using reference TRBV5-6 and TRBJ2-5 for the parts outside the CDR3, the full variable domain is DAGVTQSPTHLIKTRGQQVTLRCSPKSGHDTVSWYQQALGQGPQFIFQYYEEEERQRGNFPDRFSGHQFPNYSSELNVNALLLGDSALYLCASSTSRQAKAQYFGPGTRLLVL.

The chain links TRBV29-1 to TRBJ2-1; D not resolved. The CDR3 contains 12 residues. Germline V lookup: CDR1 SQVTM, CDR2 ANQGSEA. V lost 5 bases and J lost 2, with 7 bases in between. The CDR3 DNA follows: TGCAGCGTTTCTCCGGCCTACAATGAGCAGTTCTTC. It codes for CSVSPAYNEQFF.

This chain joins TRBV5-1 and TRBJ2-1; no firm D call. The V gene lost 4 bases and the J gene lost 3 bases, with 11 bases spanning the gap. The CDR3 extends over 14 amino acids. Germline-derived CDR1 and CDR2 are SGHRS and YFSETQ. CDR3 coding DNA: TGCGCCAGCAGCCGTAAGGGTATCTACAATGAGCAGTTCTTC. Amino acid sequence: CASSRKGIYNEQFF.

The chain employs TRBV11-1 and TRBJ1-4; D unclear. CDR3 size: 14 residues. Trimming removed 0 bases at V and 9 bases at J, with 11 bases between. Germline lookup yields CDR1 SGHAT and CDR2 FQDESV (reference sequence). CDR3 nucleotide sequence: TGTGCCAGCAGCTTAGCATCCGGAATTAAAAAACTGTTTTTT. It yields the protein CASSLASGIKKLFF.

The chain joins TRBV28 to TRBJ1-1; D not resolved. The CDR3 extends over 14 amino acids. The germline V and J ends were trimmed by 2 bases and 1 base, with 8 bases remaining between them. Germline values: CDR1 MDHEN, CDR2 SYDVKM. CDR3: CASSLPHKNTEAFF. CDR3 DNA sequence: TGTGCCAGCAGTTTACCCCATAAGAACACTGAAGCTTTCTTT.

This chain uses TRBV29-1 with TRBJ1-1; 8 bases agree with TRBD1. This CDR3 has 14 residues. The ends lost 8 bases at V and 1 base at J; junction bases unmatched: 9. Germline V gives CDR1 SQVTM, CDR2 ANQGSEA. CDR3 in DNA: TGCAGCTCGTTGTCGGGGACAGGGAACACTGAAGCTTTCTTT. Residues: CSSLSGTGNTEAFF.

The rearrangement uses TRBV10-3 and TRBJ2-1; D remains ambiguous. The CDR3 sequence is 14 residues long. Looked up from germline, CDR1 is ENHRY and CDR2 is SYGVKD. The V end was cut by 0 bases, the J end by 9 bases, with 12 bases between. The DNA of the CDR3 is TGTGCCATCAGTGAGTCTTGGGCTTTCGGTGAGCAGTTCTTC. Its translation is CAISESWAFGEQFF.

This sequence joins TRBV7-3 and TRBJ2-3, with D possibly being TRBD1 or TRBD2 (5 bases each). The germline V gene encodes CDR1 SGHTA and CDR2 FQGTGA. V lost 5 bases and J lost 8, with 11 bases in between. The CDR3 is made up of 12 amino acids. The CDR3 bases are TGTGCCAGCAGCGCCGATGGGGGTACGCAGTATTTT. Translated, it gives CASSADGGTQYF. The whole variable domain, filled in from reference TRBV7-3 and TRBJ2-3, reads GAGVSQTPSNKVTEKGKYVELRCDPISGHTALYWYRQSLGQGPEFLIYFQGTGAADDSGLPNDRFFAVRPEGSVSTLKIQRTERGDSAVYLCASSADGGTQYFGPGTRLTVL.

This clonotype appeared a few times. The chain has TRBV19 and TRBJ1-2; D gene unclear. The CDR3 contains 14 residues. The V gene lost 2 bases and the J gene lost 4 bases, with 11 bases spanning the gap. CDR1 is LNHDA, CDR2 SQIVND, per germline (reference sequence). The CDR3 here is CASSIKRHGYGYTF. CDR3 DNA sequence: TGTGCCAGTAGTATAAAACGACACGGCTATGGCTACACCTTC.

The CDR3 sequence: CSAWTVYEQYF. The CDR3 region has the DNA TGCAGCGCCTGGACAGTCTACGAGCAGTACTTC. The chain is built from TRBV29-1 and TRBJ2-7, with D tentatively TRBD1 (6 bases). The germline gives CDR1 SQVTM, CDR2 ANQGSEA. The CDR3 extends over 11 amino acids. The V end lost 7 bases, the J end lost 3 bases, and 10 bases lay between the germline ends.

The chain recombines TRBV6-1 with TRBJ1-2, with D perhaps TRBD1 (6 bases). CDR1 is MNHNS and CDR2 is SASEGT in the germline V gene. V lost 8 bases to trimming and J lost 3 bases, with 16 bases between them. The CDR3 covers 14 residues. CDR3: CASRTSGVHYGYTF. In DNA form, the CDR3 reads TGTGCCAGCCGAACTTCAGGGGTTCACTATGGCTACACCTTC.

This clonotype was observed a few times. This chain uses TRBV29-1 with TRBJ2-1; TRBD2 aligns across 8 bases. The CDR3 is made up of 15 amino acids. V trimming: 0 bases; J trimming: 7 bases; junction bases outside the gene matches: 8. Germline V gene lookup returns CDR1 SQVTM and CDR2 ANQGSEA. CDR3 in DNA: TGCAGCGTTGAAGAGCGGGGGGCGGTACAGAATGAGCAGTTCTTC. Translation gives CSVEERGAVQNEQFF.

This clonotype was counted only a few times. V usage is TRBV20-1 and J usage is TRBJ1-6; D may be TRBD1 (5 bases). V was trimmed by 0 bases and J by 7 bases, leaving 13 bases between them. Germline V gives CDR1 DFQATT, CDR2 SNEGSKA (reference sequence). The CDR3 is made up of 15 amino acids. For the CDR3, the DNA is TGCAGTGCTAGAGATGGGGGTTCTTTCAATTCACCCCTCCACTTT. Translating gives CSARDGGSFNSPLHF.

The CDR3 spells CSASRGGAAPNYGYTF. The CDR3 DNA is TGCAGTGCTAGTAGGGGCGGGGCAGCTCCTAACTATGGCTACACCTTC. This chain connects TRBV20-1 to TRBJ1-2; a weak D match, TRBD1 (5 bases). V lost 3 bases to trimming and J lost 0 bases, with 17 bases between them. There are 16 residues in the CDR3. The germline gives CDR1 DFQATT, CDR2 SNEGSKA (reference sequence).

The chain uses TRBV28 and TRBJ2-6; unclear D gene. In germline, CDR1 is MDHEN, CDR2 SYDVKM. The CDR3 covers 15 residues. Trimming took off 7 bases at V and 2 bases at J, with 12 bases between the two ends. CDR3 DNA sequence: TGTGCCAGCAACTCCCGGACGGCTGGGGCCAACGTCCTGACTTTC. Its translation: CASNSRTAGANVLTF.

The rearrangement uses TRBV13 and TRBJ2-2, with D perhaps TRBD2 (6 bases). The CDR3 consists of 17 residues. V dropped 2 bases and J dropped 4 bases, with 17 bases sitting between them. CDR1 is PRHDT, CDR2 FYEKMQ, per germline (reference sequence). The CDR3 sequence: CASSLIRKEGRTGELFF. The CDR3 DNA reads as TGTGCCAGCAGCTTAATCAGGAAGGAGGGGCGCACCGGGGAGCTGTTTTTT. The complete variable domain, with remaining parts taken from reference TRBV13 and TRBJ2-2, reads AAGVIQSPRHLIKEKRETATLKCYPIPRHDTVYWYQQGPGQDPQFLISFYEKMQSDKGSIPDRFSAQQFSDYHSELNMSSLELGDSALYFCASSLIRKEGRTGELFFGEGSRLTVL.

The chain is built from TRBV10-2 and TRBJ2-3; 9 nucleotides line up with TRBD1. The germline gives CDR1 WSHSY, CDR2 SAAADI. This CDR3 is 15 amino acids long. Trimming removed 4 bases from V and 2 bases from J; junction bases left unmatched: 4. The CDR3 nucleotides read TGCGCCAGCAGTGGCGGGACAGGGTACACAGATACGCAGTATTTT. Translating gives CASSGGTGYTDTQYF.

This clonotype was picked up a small number of times. The chain has TRBV5-1 and TRBJ1-4; 8 positions agree with TRBD1. V gave up 1 base and J gave up 1 base; unmatched junction bases: 6. The germline gives CDR1 SGHRS, CDR2 YFSETQ. The CDR3 is 17 amino acids. The CDR3 spells CASSLLKGTGTNEKLFF. The CDR3 DNA reads TGCGCCAGCAGCTTGTTAAAAGGGACAGGAACTAATGAAAAACTGTTTTTT.

V and J are TRBV2 and TRBJ2-1, with 7 bases matching TRBD2. The CDR3 extends over 13 amino acids. The V and J ends lost 6 bases and 7 bases, in that order; junction bases with no gene match: 6. Germline CDR1 is SNHLY and CDR2 is FYNNEI. This chain's CDR3 is CASSARTRNEQFF. CDR3 DNA sequence: TGTGCCAGCAGCGCACGGACTAGAAATGAGCAGTTCTTC.

The V call is TRBV20-1, the J call TRBJ2-4; D could derive from TRBD1 or TRBD2 (6 bases each). Deletions cut 2 bases from V and 9 bases from J, with 17 bases between. Germline V gene lookup returns CDR1 DFQATT and CDR2 SNEGSKA (reference sequence). The CDR3 length is 14 residues. In DNA form, the CDR3 reads TGCAGTGCTAGAAGCGGCGGGACAAACATCATTCAGTACTTC. Residues: CSARSGGTNIIQYF.

The chain recombines TRBV5-1 with TRBJ1-4, with D unresolved. V lost 0 bases and J 3 bases, leaving 18 bases between the germline ends. The CDR3 runs to 18 residues. CDR1 is SGHRS and CDR2 is YFSETQ in the germline V gene. CDR3 sequence: CASSLGGPLSSANEKLFF. The CDR3 coding sequence is TGCGCCAGCAGCTTGGGTGGACCGTTGAGCTCTGCTAATGAAAAACTGTTTTTT.

This clonotype turned up a few times. The genes are TRBV7-9 and TRBJ2-5; tentatively, D is TRBD1 or TRBD2 (5 bases each). V shed 2 bases and J shed 5 bases, with 12 bases lying between them. CDR1 and CDR2 from the germline V gene are SEHNR and FQNEAQ (reference sequence). This CDR3 comprises 14 residues. CDR3 in amino acids: CASSLSGRMETQYF. In DNA, the CDR3 is TGTGCCAGCAGCTTATCGGGGCGGATGGAGACCCAGTACTTC.